Below, 20 T cell receptor beta chains from the same sample are listed, as sequenced in a study of blood T cells in healthy people across ages. For the second PCR, which ran for about 7 to 11 cycles, a sample-barcoded 5' primer and a J-beta primer mix were used. TCRdb processed the 5' RACE reads anew with MiXCR; each CDR3 protein has one entry. This table holds some 560,000 distinct CDR3 sequences, about 25% found once. This same sample was also part of a study on T cells of mothers and their children.

The specimen was blood. These receptors all stem from a boy aged 2-9 years in good health.

The chain combines TRBV2 with TRBJ1-2, with 11 bases aligning to TRBD1. V lost 4 bases and J lost 4; bases outside the gene matches: 2. The CDR3 sequence is 14 residues long. Germline assignment: CDR1 SNHLY and CDR2 FYNNEI. The CDR3 nucleotides read TGTGCCAGCAGTGGGACAGGGGGCGTCTATGGCTACACCTTC. The encoded protein is CASSGTGGVYGYTF.

The J gene is TRBJ2-6, the V gene TRBV18, with D unclear. V was cut by 5 bases and J by 0 bases, with 8 bases left in between. CDR3 length equals 15 residues. Germline lookup yields CDR1 KGHSH and CDR2 LQKENI. In nucleotides, the CDR3 is TGTGCCAGCTCATTCCGCCACTCTGGGGCCAACGTCCTGACTTTC. This codes for CASSFRHSGANVLTF.

The sample holds a few counts of this clonotype. This chain links TRBV10-3 with TRBJ1-1, with TRBD1 matching 8 bases. Germline values: CDR1 ENHRY, CDR2 SYGVKD. V trimming: 6 bases; J trimming: 6 bases; junction bases outside the gene matches: 6. This CDR3 is 13 amino acids long. The CDR3, as DNA: TGTGCCATCAGCGGACAGGGCCGTCCTGAAGCTTTCTTT. The encoded protein is CAISGQGRPEAFF.

The chain links TRBV10-1 to TRBJ2-3; 7 bases line up with TRBD1. This CDR3 is built from 14 residues. From germline, CDR1 is WNHNN and CDR2 SYGVQD (reference sequence). The V gene end was trimmed by 5 bases and the J gene end by 7 bases; junction bases not matched to a gene: 9. The CDR3 coding sequence is TGCGCCAGCAGTCAAGGGACAGCCTCTCATACGCAGTATTTT. It encodes CASSQGTASHTQYF.

There are a few counts of this clonotype. The CDR3 DNA sequence: TGTGCCAGCAGCTTAAGGGCAGGGCTGCAGTATTTT. This gives the protein CASSLRAGLQYF. The V gene is TRBV7-3, the J gene TRBJ2-3; D possibly corresponds to TRBD1 (5 bases). V lost 1 base, J lost 11 bases, and 10 bases lay in between. This CDR3 is built from 12 residues. CDR1 is SGHTA and CDR2 is FQGTGA in the germline V gene.

The chain employs TRBV7-2 and TRBJ2-2, with D possibly being TRBD1 (6 bases). The CDR3 length is 14 residues. Germline CDR1 reads SGHTA; CDR2 reads FQGNSA. Trimming took off 5 bases at V and 3 bases at J, with 10 bases between the two ends. CDR3 protein: CASSGGQYTGELFF. The CDR3 DNA sequence: TGTGCCAGCAGCGGGGGACAATACACCGGGGAGCTGTTTTTT.

This clonotype was seen repeatedly, ten times or more. This chain links TRBV18 with TRBJ1-1; D is unresolved. This CDR3 spans 13 amino acids. Trimming took off 2 bases at V and 1 base at J, with 5 bases between the two ends. The germline CDR1 and CDR2 sequences are KGHSH and LQKENI. CDR3 protein: CASSPTANTEAFF. DNA of the CDR3: TGTGCCAGCTCACCAACCGCGAACACTGAAGCTTTCTTT. Complete variable domain (other parts from reference TRBV18 and TRBJ1-1): NAGVMQNPRHLVRRRGQEARLRCSPMKGHSHVYWYRQLPEEGLKFMVYLQKENIIDESGMPKERFSAEFPKEGPSILRIQQVVRGDSAAYFCASSPTANTEAFFGQGTRLTVV.

The rearrangement joins TRBV12-3 or TRBV12-4 to TRBJ2-5, with a tentative D call TRBD2 (6 bases). There are 14 residues in the CDR3. Trimming took 6 bases from V and 5 from J, leaving 16 bases between them. CDR3 sequence reads: CASRRALAGETQYF. CDR3 sequence (DNA): TGTGCCAGCAGGCGGGCACTAGCAGGGGAGACCCAGTACTTC.

The chain recombines TRBV2 with TRBJ2-3, with 8 nucleotides matching TRBD2. The CDR3 spans 15 residues. The V and J ends lost 3 bases and 0 bases, in that order; junction bases with no gene match: 2. The germline V gene encodes CDR1 SNHLY and CDR2 FYNNEI. For the CDR3, the DNA is TGTGCCAGCAGTGATAGCGGGGTGAGCACAGATACGCAGTATTTT. Its translation: CASSDSGVSTDTQYF.

The gene calls are TRBV15 and TRBJ2-5; 9 bases match TRBD1. The V gene end was trimmed by 5 bases and the J gene end by 7 bases; junction bases not matched to a gene: 14. The germline V gene has CDR1 LNHNV and CDR2 YYDKDF (reference sequence). The CDR3 is 16 residues long. CDR3 nucleotides: TGTGCCACCAGCCCCGAAAACCGGGACAGGGATCGGACCCAGTACTTC. Protein sequence: CATSPENRDRDRTQYF.

In its sample, this clonotype was seen a few times. The rearrangement links TRBV7-9 to TRBJ1-2; D is unresolved. This CDR3 is 13 amino acids long. V was cut by 5 bases and J by 8 bases, with 15 bases left in between. CDR1 is SEHNR, CDR2 FQNEAQ, per germline (reference sequence). CDR3: CASSRDTLGGYTF. The CDR3 nucleotides are TGTGCCAGCAGCCGCGACACGCTTGGGGGCTACACCTTC.

V and J are TRBV12-5 and TRBJ1-2; 8 nucleotides align to TRBD1. CDR3 length: 14 amino acids. The V and J ends lost 4 bases and 7 bases, in that order; junction bases with no gene match: 8. CDR1 is LGHNT, CDR2 FRNRAP, per germline. CDR3 loop: CASGYLRGQGGYTF. In nucleotides, the CDR3 is TGTGCTAGTGGTTACCTCAGGGGGCAGGGTGGCTACACCTTC. The variable domain in full, completed from reference TRBV12-5 and TRBJ1-2, reads DARVTQTPRHKVTEMGQEVTMRCQPILGHNTVFWYRQTMMQGLELLAYFRNRAPLDDSGMPKDRFSAEMPDATLATLKIQPSEPRDSAVYFCASGYLRGQGGYTFGSGTRLTVV.

This CDR3 is CASSLQGDYEQYF. The CDR3 nucleotides read TGTGCCAGCAGTCTTCAGGGAGACTACGAGCAGTACTTC. The chain has TRBV12-3 or TRBV12-4 and TRBJ2-1, with D tentatively TRBD1 or TRBD2 (5 bases each). With the DNA end fitting TRBJ2-7 better, the J assignment may be wrong. The CDR3 totals 13 residues.

This clonotype has a handful of counts. The chain links TRBV11-2 to TRBJ2-5; D is ambiguous. The CDR3 loop spans 13 amino acids. V dropped 3 bases and J dropped 1 base, with 6 bases sitting between them. CDR1 is SGHAT, CDR2 FQNNGV, per germline. For the CDR3, the DNA is TGTGCCAGCAGCTTTCTAGTCCAAGAGACCCAGTACTTC. This codes for CASSFLVQETQYF.

The rearrangement links TRBV15 to TRBJ2-7, with 10 bases matching TRBD2. Germline CDR1 reads LNHNV; CDR2 reads YYDKDF (reference sequence). The CDR3 has 16 residues. Trimming took 5 bases from V and 3 from J; bases not matched to a gene: 10. The CDR3 reads CATSGGTSGNIYEQYF. CDR3 coding DNA: TGTGCCACCAGCGGGGGAACTAGCGGGAACATCTACGAGCAGTACTTC. Based on the CDR3 plus reference TRBV15 and TRBJ2-7, the full variable domain is DAMVIQNPRYQVTQFGKPVTLSCSQTLNHNVMYWYQQKSSQAPKLLFHYYDKDFNNEADTPDNFQSRRPNTSFCFLDIRSPGLGDTAMYLCATSGGTSGNIYEQYFGPGTRLTVT.

The chain joins TRBV25-1 to TRBJ2-1, with 9 bases that match TRBD2. Germline V gene lookup returns CDR1 MGHDK and CDR2 SYGVNS. The V and J ends lost 7 bases and 1 base, in that order; junction bases with no gene match: 5. The CDR3 sequence is 15 residues long. This CDR3 is CASKGGRESYNEQFF. The DNA for the CDR3 is TGTGCCAGCAAAGGCGGGAGGGAGTCCTACAATGAGCAGTTCTTC.

The rearrangement joins TRBV10-3 to TRBJ2-3, with TRBD2 matching over 7 bases. V trimming: 3 bases; J trimming: 2 bases; junction bases outside the gene matches: 5. The CDR3 totals 15 residues. Germline V lookup: CDR1 ENHRY, CDR2 SYGVKD. The CDR3 is CAISEGLAATDTQYF. DNA of the CDR3: TGTGCCATCAGTGAAGGGCTAGCGGCCACAGATACGCAGTATTTT.

V is TRBV6-5 and J is TRBJ2-5; D possibly corresponds to TRBD2 (5 bases). The J call could be wrong; TRBJ2-1 is a better fit for the DNA end. The CDR3 loop spans 15 amino acids. Germline-derived CDR1 and CDR2 are MNHEY and SVGAGI. CDR3 bases: TGTGCCAGCAGTTACTCCTTTACTAGTGTCAATGAGCAGTTCTTC. Its translation is CASSYSFTSVNEQFF.

The chain recombines TRBV9 with TRBJ2-7; D gene ambiguous. CDR1 SGDLS and CDR2 YYNGEE come from the germline V gene. The CDR3 is made up of 14 amino acids. With 0 bases removed from V and 3 bases from J, the gap between germline ends came to 10 bases. The CDR3 region is CASSVGVKDYEQYF. The CDR3 bases are TGTGCCAGCAGCGTAGGAGTTAAGGACTACGAGCAGTACTTC.

This chain joins TRBV27 and TRBJ2-5, with 11 bases fitting TRBD2. The J call may be faulty, since TRBJ2-1 better matches the DNA end. Per germline, CDR1 MNHEY and CDR2 SMNVEV (reference sequence). This CDR3 has 14 residues. The CDR3 loop reads CASSGLAGGYEQFF. The CDR3 DNA follows: TGTGCCAGCAGTGGGCTAGCGGGGGGCTATGAGCAGTTCTTC.